What follows are 3 T cell receptor beta chains derived from one specimen sequenced in a study of blood T cell repertoires in COVID-19. Sequenced by immunoSEQ multiplex PCR; TCRdb stores in-frame clones only, minus some. The sample contains around 120,000 clones, less than 75% of which appear only once. What was sequenced was peripheral blood. The source is a human donor with acute or convalescent COVID-19. The donor label of this sample is uncertain.

The CDR3 is CASSQVSGDRDTQYF. The CDR3 DNA is TGTGCCAGCAGCCAAGTTTCGGGGGACCGAGATACGCAGTATTTT. The gene calls are TRBV4-2 and TRBJ2-3; maybe TRBD2 (6 bases). CDR1 and CDR2 from the germline V gene are LGHNA and YNFKEQ. V was trimmed by 1 base and J by 5 bases, leaving 13 bases between them. The CDR3 consists of 15 residues.

The chain combines TRBV30 with TRBJ2-6; 7 bases fit TRBD1. CDR3 length equals 15 residues. Germline V gene lookup returns CDR1 GTSNPN and CDR2 SVGIG (reference sequence). V dropped 2 bases and J dropped 2; count of bases not matched to a gene: 3. CDR3 coding DNA: TGTGCCTGGAGTATTGGGACAGCTGGGGCCAACGTCCTGACTTTC. Encoded protein: CAWSIGTAGANVLTF.

This clone was picked up one time. V is TRBV18 and J is TRBJ1-2; TRBD1 might be the D (5 bases). CDR3 length: 12 residues. Trimming removed 4 bases at V and 6 bases at J, with 9 bases between. Germline assignment: CDR1 KGHSH and CDR2 LQKENI. The CDR3: CASSQDTNGYTF. In nucleotides, the CDR3 is TGTGCCAGCTCACAGGACACCAATGGCTACACCTTC.